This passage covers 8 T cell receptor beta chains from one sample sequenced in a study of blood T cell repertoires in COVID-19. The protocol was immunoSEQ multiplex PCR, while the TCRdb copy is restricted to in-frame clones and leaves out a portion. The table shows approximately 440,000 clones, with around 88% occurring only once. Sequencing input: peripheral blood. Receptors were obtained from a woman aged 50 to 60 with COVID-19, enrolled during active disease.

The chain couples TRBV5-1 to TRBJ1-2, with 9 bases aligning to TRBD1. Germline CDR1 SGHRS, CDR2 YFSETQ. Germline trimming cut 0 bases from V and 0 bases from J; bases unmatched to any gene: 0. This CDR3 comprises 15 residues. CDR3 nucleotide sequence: TGCGCCAGCAGCTTGGGACAGGGGGCTAACTATGGCTACACCTTC. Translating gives CASSLGQGANYGYTF.

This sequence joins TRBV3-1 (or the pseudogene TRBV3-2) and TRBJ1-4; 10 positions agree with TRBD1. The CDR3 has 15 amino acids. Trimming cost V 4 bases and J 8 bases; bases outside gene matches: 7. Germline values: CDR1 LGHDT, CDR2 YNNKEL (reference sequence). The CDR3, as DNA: TGTGCCAGCAGCCCCCGACAGGGGGCGGGAGAAAAACTGTTTTTT. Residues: CASSPRQGAGEKLFF.

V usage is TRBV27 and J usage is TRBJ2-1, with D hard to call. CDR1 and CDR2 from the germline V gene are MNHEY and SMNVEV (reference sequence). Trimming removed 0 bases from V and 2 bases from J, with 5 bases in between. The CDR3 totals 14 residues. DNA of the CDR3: TGTGCCAGCAGTTTATCCTATACCTACAATGAGCAGTTCTTC. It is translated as CASSLSYTYNEQFF.

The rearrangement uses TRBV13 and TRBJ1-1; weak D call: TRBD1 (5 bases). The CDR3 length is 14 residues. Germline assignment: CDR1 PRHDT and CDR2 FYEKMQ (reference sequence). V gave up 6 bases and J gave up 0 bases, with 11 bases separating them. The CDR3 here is CASSSGVLNTEAFF. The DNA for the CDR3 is TGTGCCAGCAGTTCGGGGGTGTTGAACACTGAAGCTTTCTTT.

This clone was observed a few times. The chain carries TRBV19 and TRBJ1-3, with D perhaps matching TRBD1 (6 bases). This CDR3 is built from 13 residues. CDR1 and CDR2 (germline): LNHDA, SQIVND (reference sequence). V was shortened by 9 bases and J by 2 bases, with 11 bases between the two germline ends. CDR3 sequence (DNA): TGTGCCAGCAGAACAGGGCCTGGAAACACCATATATTTT. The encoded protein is CASRTGPGNTIYF.

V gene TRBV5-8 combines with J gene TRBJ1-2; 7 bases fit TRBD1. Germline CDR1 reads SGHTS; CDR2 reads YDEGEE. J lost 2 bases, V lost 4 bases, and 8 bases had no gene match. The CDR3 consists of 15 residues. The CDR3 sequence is CASSIGTAENYGYTF. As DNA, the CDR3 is TGTGCCAGCAGCATAGGGACAGCCGAAAACTATGGCTACACCTTC.

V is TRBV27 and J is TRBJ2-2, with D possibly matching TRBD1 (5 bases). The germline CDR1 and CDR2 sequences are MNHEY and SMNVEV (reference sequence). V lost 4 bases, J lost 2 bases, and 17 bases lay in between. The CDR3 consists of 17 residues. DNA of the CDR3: TGTGCCAGCAGTTCGCCCTGGACACCGATTAACACCGGGGAGCTGTTTTTT. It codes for CASSSPWTPINTGELFF.

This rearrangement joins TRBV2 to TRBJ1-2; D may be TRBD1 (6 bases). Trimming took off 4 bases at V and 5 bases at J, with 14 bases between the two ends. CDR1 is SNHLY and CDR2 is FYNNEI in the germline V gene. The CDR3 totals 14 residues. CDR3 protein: CASSVARGSYGYTF. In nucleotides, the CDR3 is TGTGCCAGCAGTGTAGCCAGGGGCTCTTATGGCTACACCTTC.